This TCR beta chain is drawn from a study of blood T cells in healthy people across ages. V lost 3 bases to trimming and J lost 6 bases; unmatched junction nucleotides: 5. Germline CDR1 and CDR2: DFQATT and SNEGSKA (reference sequence). CDR3 length: 13 amino acids. The sample holds a few counts of this clonotype. The target antigen is unknown. Using a J-beta primer mix together with a sample-barcoded 5' primer, a second PCR was run for roughly 6 to 12 cycles. The authors tagged each cDNA molecule using a template-switch adaptor with 12 random nucleotides. TCRdb itself ran the 5' RACE reads through MiXCR, one entry per CDR3 protein. This table has about 680,000 distinct CDR3 sequences, 45% to 50% appearing once. Study-level results: Estimates based on one million T cells were treated as lower bounds. It was the long-lived donors that had more naive CD4+ cells and higher diversity than aged donors.

Sequenced material: blood. The V gene is TRBV20-1, the J gene TRBJ2-3, with TRBD1 matching over 8 bases. This sequence originates from a woman in her fifties or sixties in good health. For the CDR3, the DNA is TGCAGTGCTAGTCCCAACAGGGGGGATACGCAGTATTTT. Protein: CSASPNRGDTQYF.